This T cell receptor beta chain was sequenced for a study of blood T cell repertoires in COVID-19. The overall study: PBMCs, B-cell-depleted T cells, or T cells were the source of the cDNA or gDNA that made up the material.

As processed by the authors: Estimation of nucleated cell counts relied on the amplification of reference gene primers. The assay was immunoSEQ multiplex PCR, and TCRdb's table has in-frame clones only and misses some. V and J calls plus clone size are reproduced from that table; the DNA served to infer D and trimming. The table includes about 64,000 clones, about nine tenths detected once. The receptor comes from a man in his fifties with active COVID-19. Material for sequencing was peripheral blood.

The CDR3 spells CASRREGLTDTQYF. CDR3 in DNA: TGTGCCAGCAGGCGGGAGGGCCTTACAGATACGCAGTATTTT. This chain links TRBV6-5 with TRBJ2-3; 9 bases align to TRBD2. The CDR3 loop spans 14 amino acids. V lost 6 bases, J lost 3 bases, and 4 bases stayed unmatched. CDR1 and CDR2 from the germline V gene are MNHEY and SVGAGI.